The next 24 T cell receptor beta chains were all read from a single sample in a study of cytotoxic CD8 clonotypes in ibrutinib-treated CLL. Here immunoSEQ multiplex PCR was the method, and the copy in TCRdb shows in-frame clones only, minus some. Of tens of thousands of clones in the sample, under 85% are singletons; the top ten hold more than 7.5%. The sample in question was PBMCs, obtained before ibrutinib treatment. The receptors were gathered from a human donor with chronic lymphocytic leukemia.

The rearrangement links TRBV5-4 to TRBJ2-7, with 7 bases matching TRBD2. The CDR3 totals 15 residues. Germline trimming cut 5 bases from V and 5 bases from J; bases unmatched to any gene: 13. CDR1 and CDR2 from the germline V gene are SGHNT and YYREEE (reference sequence). The chain's CDR3 is CASSRGGGSINEQYF. For the CDR3, the DNA is TGTGCCAGCAGTCGTGGTGGCGGGAGTATCAACGAGCAGTACTTC.

The V call is TRBV10-3, the J call TRBJ1-4; 8 bases line up with TRBD1. The germline CDR1 and CDR2 sequences are ENHRY and SYGVKD. The CDR3 runs to 16 residues. V shed 4 bases, J shed 3 bases, and the junction held 7 bases outside the gene matches. CDR3: CAISADRVGANEKLFF. The CDR3 nucleotides read TGTGCCATCAGTGCGGACAGGGTCGGGGCTAATGAAAAACTGTTTTTT.

This clone was seen only once. This chain uses TRBV5-1 with TRBJ2-7; no firm D call. The CDR3 totals 11 residues. Per germline, CDR1 SGHRS and CDR2 YFSETQ. This CDR3 reads CACRAEYEQYF. For the CDR3, the DNA is TGCGCTTGCCGGGCAGAGTACGAGCAGTACTTC.

The chain has TRBV11-3 and TRBJ2-1, with D tentatively TRBD1 (6 bases). Looked up from germline, CDR1 is SGHNT and CDR2 is YENEEA. The length of the CDR3 is 18 residues. V lost 0 bases and J 7 bases, leaving 22 bases between the germline ends. CDR3 residues: CASSLDGGSAQGVNEQFF. As DNA, the CDR3 is TGTGCCAGCAGCTTAGATGGGGGCAGTGCCCAAGGTGTGAATGAGCAGTTCTTC.

This clone was seen more than once but under ten times. This chain links TRBV14 with TRBJ1-2; D gene uncertain. The CDR3 is 13 residues long. CDR1 is SGHDN, CDR2 FVKESK, per germline. The ends were cut back, 2 bases at V and 7 bases at J, with 11 bases in the middle. CDR3 in amino acids: CASSQLVTGGYTF. In DNA form, the CDR3 reads TGTGCCAGCAGCCAACTCGTCACGGGTGGCTACACCTTC.

The V gene is TRBV6-1, the J gene TRBJ2-1, with 7 bases matching TRBD1. CDR3 length: 14 amino acids. The J segment lost 1 base and the V segment lost 3 bases, leaving 0 bases of the junction unmatched. CDR1 MNHNS and CDR2 SASEGT come from the germline V gene. The CDR3 coding sequence is TGTGCCAGCAGTGACAGGGGGTCCTACAATGAGCAGTTCTTC. Its protein is CASSDRGSYNEQFF.

The chain couples TRBV15 to TRBJ2-7; 13 bases are a match to TRBD2. With 3 bases clipped from V and 4 bases from J, the junction kept 3 bases outside the gene matches. The germline CDR1 and CDR2 sequences are LNHNV and YYDKDF (reference sequence). CDR3 length: 15 amino acids. CDR3: CATSREGLAGYEQYF. The CDR3 DNA reads as TGTGCCACCAGCAGGGAGGGACTAGCGGGATACGAGCAGTACTTC.

This chain connects TRBV5-1 to TRBJ2-3; TRBD2 agrees at 9 bases. This CDR3 contains 18 residues. Germline CDR1 and CDR2: SGHRS and YFSETQ. J was trimmed by 1 base and V by 0 bases; bases with no gene match: 9. In DNA, the CDR3 is TGCGCCAGCAGCTTGGGACTAGCGGCCCGAAGCGGCACAGATACGCAGTATTTT. Its protein product is CASSLGLAARSGTDTQYF.

The genes are TRBV7-9 and TRBJ2-2; 8 bases align to TRBD2. Trimming cost V 5 bases and J 1 base; bases outside gene matches: 12. The CDR3 contains 18 residues. Germline V CDR1 and CDR2: SEHNR, FQNEAQ (reference sequence). CDR3 region: CASSPFVGGLENTGELFF. CDR3 coding DNA: TGTGCCAGCAGCCCTTTTGTTGGGGGACTAGAGAACACCGGGGAGCTGTTTTTT.

In this sample, this clone turned up a few times. The chain employs TRBV2 and TRBJ1-5; TRBD1 aligns across 7 bases. Germline CDR1 and CDR2: SNHLY and FYNNEI. The CDR3 spans 14 residues. V shed 5 bases and J 5 bases; nucleotides not matched to a gene: 6. Written as DNA, the CDR3 is TGTGCCAGCAGTCCTCAGGGGGGGGATCAGCCCCAGCATTTT. This codes for CASSPQGGDQPQHF.

The chain combines TRBV7-2 with TRBJ2-3; the match to TRBD2 covers 10 bases. CDR3 length: 18 amino acids. Germline loops: CDR1 SGHTA, CDR2 FQGNSA. J was trimmed by 4 bases and V by 5 bases; bases with no gene match: 15. This CDR3 reads CASSPLGLAQTGADTQYF. CDR3 bases: TGTGCCAGCAGCCCCCTGGGACTAGCGCAAACCGGGGCAGATACGCAGTATTTT.

The CDR3 region is CASSLAGWDTEAFF. The CDR3 nucleotides are TGTGCCAGCAGCTTAGCCGGGTGGGACACTGAAGCTTTCTTT. The chain carries TRBV7-9 and TRBJ1-1; D call uncertain. The germline gives CDR1 SEHNR, CDR2 FQNEAQ (reference sequence). Trimming removed 0 bases from V and 3 bases from J, with 8 bases in between. The CDR3 loop spans 14 amino acids. The full variable domain, in which reference TRBV7-9 and TRBJ1-1 provide the parts outside the CDR3, is DTGVSQNPRHKITKRGQNVTFRCDPISEHNRLYWYRQTLGQGPEFLTYFQNEAQLEKSRLLSDRFSAERPKGSFSTLEIQRTEQGDSAMYLCASSLAGWDTEAFFGQGTRLTVV.

This clone showed up just a few times. The V call is TRBV19, the J call TRBJ2-3, with no clear D. Germline assignment: CDR1 LNHDA and CDR2 SQIVND (reference sequence). V was pared by 3 bases and J by 1 base, with 8 bases between. The CDR3 contains 14 residues. The CDR3 bases are TGTGCCAGTAGTATTTCGCAGGGCACAGATACGCAGTATTTT. Protein: CASSISQGTDTQYF.

This chain uses TRBV18 with TRBJ2-5; unclear D gene. V lost 5 bases and J lost 2, with 12 bases in between. In germline, CDR1 is KGHSH, CDR2 LQKENI. The CDR3 runs 14 residues. Written as DNA, the CDR3 is TGTGCCAGCTCAGACGTGAACTTGCAAGAGACCCAGTACTTC. Its protein is CASSDVNLQETQYF.

The count of this clone is one. The V and J genes are TRBV5-6 and TRBJ2-7, with 7 bases fitting TRBD2. After removal of 4 bases from V and 1 base from J, the junction contained 11 bases not matched to a gene. The CDR3 length is 16 residues. The germline V gene encodes CDR1 SGHDT and CDR2 YYEEEE. CDR3 nucleotide sequence: TGTGCCAGCAGCGGGGAGGGTCCAGTAAGGTCCTACGAGCAGTACTTC. Translated, it gives CASSGEGPVRSYEQYF.

This chain uses TRBV7-2 with TRBJ2-2; D might be TRBD2 (6 bases). V was trimmed by 5 bases and J by 4 bases, leaving 14 bases between them. There are 15 residues in the CDR3. Germline CDR1 and CDR2: SGHTA and FQGNSA. Here the CDR3 reads CASSPRRASTGELFF. CDR3 DNA: TGTGCCAGCAGCCCGCGGAGGGCAAGCACCGGGGAGCTGTTTTTT.

This rearrangement joins TRBV7-2 to TRBJ1-1, with unresolved D. There are 13 residues in the CDR3. The V end lost 1 base, the J end lost 1 base, and 4 bases lay between the germline ends. Looked up from germline, CDR1 is SGHTA and CDR2 is FQGNSA. This chain's CDR3 is CASSLGRNTEAFF. CDR3 coding DNA: TGTGCCAGCAGCTTAGGCCGGAACACTGAAGCTTTCTTT.

The chain couples TRBV4-1 to TRBJ1-5; 10 nucleotides agree with TRBD1. V was clipped by 0 bases and J by 7 bases; unmatched bases: 9. Germline assignment: CDR1 MGHRA and CDR2 YSYEKL. The CDR3 sequence is 17 residues long. CDR3 loop: CASSQDQTGGGGQPQHF. For the CDR3, the DNA is TGCGCCAGCAGCCAAGACCAGACAGGGGGCGGGGGGCAGCCCCAGCATTTT.

This clone was recorded a few times. The V gene is TRBV4-1, the J gene TRBJ1-6, with D tentatively TRBD1 (6 bases). CDR3 size: 18 residues. The V and J ends lost 2 bases and 7 bases respectively, with 21 bases between them. Per germline, CDR1 MGHRA and CDR2 YSYEKL. CDR3 DNA sequence: TGCGCCAGCAGCCAAATTGACAGGAGAGTTCGGAGAAATTCACCCCTCCACTTT. Translating it yields CASSQIDRRVRRNSPLHF.

The CDR3 bases are TGTGCCAGCAGTCTCCGGACAGGGGGCTACGAGCAGTACTTC. Encoded protein: CASSLRTGGYEQYF. The V gene is TRBV27, the J gene TRBJ2-7, with 10 bases identical to TRBD1. J was trimmed by 3 bases and V by 5 bases; bases with no gene match: 4. Germline assignment: CDR1 MNHEY and CDR2 SMNVEV (reference sequence). The CDR3 has 14 residues.

The chain couples TRBV7-2 to TRBJ2-5; 12 bases are shared with TRBD2. V lost 5 bases and J lost 5; bases outside the gene matches: 12. Per the germline V gene, CDR1 is SGHTA and CDR2 is FQGNSA. This CDR3 is built from 17 residues. This CDR3 reads CASSQIPGLAGLETQYF. As DNA, the CDR3 is TGTGCCAGCAGCCAAATACCGGGACTAGCGGGCTTGGAGACCCAGTACTTC.

This sequence joins TRBV9 and TRBJ2-3, with D maybe TRBD2 (5 bases). The CDR3 contains 14 residues. V shed 4 bases and J shed 1 base, with 10 bases lying between them. CDR1 and CDR2 (germline): SGDLS, YYNGEE. As DNA, the CDR3 is TGTGCCAGCAGCCCAGCGGTAGGCACAGATACGCAGTATTTT. Translated: CASSPAVGTDTQYF.

The J gene is TRBJ1-1, the V gene TRBV18; tentatively, D is TRBD1 (6 bases). Trimming stripped 5 bases from V and 5 bases from J, with 15 bases between. The length of the CDR3 is 14 residues. In germline, CDR1 is KGHSH, CDR2 LQKENI. CDR3 loop: CASSEHREGTEAFF. The CDR3, as DNA: TGTGCCAGCTCAGAGCACAGGGAAGGAACTGAAGCTTTCTTT.

The V gene is TRBV7-2, the J gene TRBJ2-7; 13 bases match TRBD2. Trimming removed 2 bases from V and 3 bases from J; junction bases left unmatched: 4. This CDR3 is 16 amino acids long. Per germline, CDR1 SGHTA and CDR2 FQGNSA. CDR3 DNA sequence: TGTGCCAGCAGCTTAAGTCGGACTAGCGGGAGCTACGAGCAGTACTTC. It codes for CASSLSRTSGSYEQYF.